This T cell receptor beta chain was retrieved from a study of shared clonotypes between healthy human individuals. The authors ran unsorted PBMC replicate PCRs on 300 ng DNA, tens of thousands of T cell genomes. Using immunoSEQ multiplex PCR, the repertoire was profiled, and TCRdb retains in-frame clones only, with some absent. The sample carries about 470,000 clones, 70% to 80% recorded once. Notes on this clone: Its antigen is still unknown.

The study's findings and limits: How much donors shared clonotypes was expected to be affected by sequencing depth.

There were no recent acute infections or vaccinations among the donors, who were healthy HIV-negative adults. The CDR3 spans 15 residues. Germline V gives CDR1 LNHDA, CDR2 SQIVND (reference sequence). The V end was cut by 1 base, the J end by 0 bases, with 7 bases between. This chain connects TRBV19 to TRBJ2-1, with D perhaps TRBD2 (5 bases). The source material was PBMCs. The TCR sequence derives from a woman in her 40s in good health. Some clones in this sample may be carry-over from other donors' samples. The CDR3 DNA sequence: TGTGCCAGTAGTATAGGGAGGAGCTCCTACAATGAGCAGTTCTTC. This codes for CASSIGRSSYNEQFF.